This TCR beta chain was observed in a study of molecular identifiers for immune sequencing clone quantification listed by TCRdb under 2018. About the study as a whole: In a replicate experiment, RNA from approximately 22,000 or 94,000 naive CD8 T cells was split into five aliquots, four of which were sequenced. CD8 T cells were used in a methods study to benchmark molecular-identifier clustering-based TCR repertoire sequencing (MIDCIRS) and TCR RNA copy counting.

A note on this clonotype: Its specific antigen is unknown. The sample holds no much larger clone one base away, and base qualities are not on file.

The library was built by means of PCR. Sequencer: Illumina HiSeq 4000. Bulk TCR libraries were made following a previously described method, with the TCR primers given in Table S5. The Qiagen AllPrep DNA/RNA kit was used to purify total RNA. Reads from multiple sequencing runs of the same library were pooled before analysis. In the original analysis: Reads were retained only if their TCR constant sequence matched exactly, and those retained reads were trimmed to 150 nt and grouped according to their 12-nt molecular barcodes. Within each barcode group, reads were sub-clustered at a 15% Levenshtein threshold, and quality-weighted consensus sequences were built per RNA molecule. Non-functional sequences were filtered out, along with any lower-count sequence sitting one edit away from another sequence. Based on a fit of two negative binomial distributions, barcode sub-clusters having less than 20% of the maximum read count were discarded. TCRdb ran its own pipeline on the public reads, namely fastp trimming at Q25 and MiXCR clone calling, and kept in-frame beta chains. Each CDR3 protein appears once, grouped with its most common genes and DNA. TCRdb's processing, not the authors', yielded these V and J calls. This sample holds about 640,000 distinct CDR3 sequences; just under 20% were observed only once. The top ten constitute roughly 0.83% of the sample.

Study-level results and caveats: In CMV-specific effector cells, over 98% of molecules were held by clones above 20 RNA copies, whereas under 1% of molecules were held by such clones in naive cells. Modeling estimated 2.5 to 3.5 recovered TCR RNA copies per cell, compared with about 9.3 by digital PCR, which implies 30% to 35% capture efficiency. Spiked-in Jurkat TCR RNA equivalent to a single cell was reported to be detectable even among approximately 900,000 naive CD8 T cells. The naive libraries included spiked-in Jurkat TCR RNA (about 9 copies' worth), and this Jurkat TCR RNA is not part of the donor repertoire. The sizes of highly expanded clones could end up underestimated when identical TCR molecules share a barcode. Without barcode sub-clustering, chimeric consensus sequences inflated TCR diversity; chimeras reached as high as 47%.

Naive CD8 T cell libraries were made from around 20,000 to 1,000,000 sorted cells using 10%, 30% or 50% of purified RNA. Naive CD8 T cells were FACS-sorted as CD8+CD4-CCR7+CD45RA+ on a BD FACSAria II into RLT Plus buffer. To test detection sensitivity, Jurkat RNA equivalent to under 12 TCR copies was spiked into samples of about 19,000-1,000,000 naive CD8 T cells. Enrichment of CD8 T cells was done with RosetteSep CD8+ T Cell Enrichment Cocktail plus Ficoll-Paque, and ACK red cell lysis came afterward. The TCR comes from a human donor in good health. Some libraries in this study had Jurkat cell RNA spiked in. Specimen: naive CD8+ T cells from blood, with Jurkat cell RNA spiked in. The cell subset or site label corresponds to: FACS-sorted CD8+CD4-CCR7+CD45RA+ naive T cells.

In nucleotide form, the sequence is TGCAGCGTTAAAAGAATGAACACTGAAGCTTTCTTT. Its protein reads: CSVKRMNTEAFF. The rearranged chain carries TRBV29-1 and TRBJ1-1, with no D gene named confidently. As encoded in the germline V gene, CDR1 is SQVTM while CDR2 is ANQGSEA. The CDR3, cysteine through phenylalanine, is 12 amino acids long. Only CDR3 DNA remains: 36 bases, in frame from the first base. The junction shows trimming of 5 bases on V and 0 bases on J, plus 7 bases between the germline ends.